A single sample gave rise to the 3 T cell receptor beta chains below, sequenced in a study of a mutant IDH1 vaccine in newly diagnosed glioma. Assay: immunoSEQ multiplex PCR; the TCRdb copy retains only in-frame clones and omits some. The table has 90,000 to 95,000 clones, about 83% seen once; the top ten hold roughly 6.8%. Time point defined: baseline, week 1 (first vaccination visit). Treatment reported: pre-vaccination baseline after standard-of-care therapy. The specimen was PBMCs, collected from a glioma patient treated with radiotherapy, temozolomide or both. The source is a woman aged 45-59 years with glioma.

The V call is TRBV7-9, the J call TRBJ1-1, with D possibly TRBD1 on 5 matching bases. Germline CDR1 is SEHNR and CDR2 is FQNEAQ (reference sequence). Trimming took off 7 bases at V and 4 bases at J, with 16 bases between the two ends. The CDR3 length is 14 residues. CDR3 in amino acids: CASTPWGSGTEAFF. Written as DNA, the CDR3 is TGTGCCAGCACCCCCTGGGGGTCGGGCACTGAAGCTTTCTTT.

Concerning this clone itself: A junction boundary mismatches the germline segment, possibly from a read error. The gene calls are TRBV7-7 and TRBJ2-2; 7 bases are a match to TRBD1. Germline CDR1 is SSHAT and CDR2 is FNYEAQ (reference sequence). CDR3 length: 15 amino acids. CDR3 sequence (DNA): TGTGCTAGCAGCCCTGTGAGGGGGCCCTCCGGGGAGCTGTTTTTT. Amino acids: CASSPVRGPSGELFF.

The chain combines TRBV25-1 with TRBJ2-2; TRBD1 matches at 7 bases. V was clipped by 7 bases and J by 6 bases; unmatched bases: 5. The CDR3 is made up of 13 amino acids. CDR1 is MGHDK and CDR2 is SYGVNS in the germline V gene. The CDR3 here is CASIRGGSGELFF. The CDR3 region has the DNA TGTGCCAGCATTAGAGGGGGCTCCGGGGAGCTGTTTTTT.